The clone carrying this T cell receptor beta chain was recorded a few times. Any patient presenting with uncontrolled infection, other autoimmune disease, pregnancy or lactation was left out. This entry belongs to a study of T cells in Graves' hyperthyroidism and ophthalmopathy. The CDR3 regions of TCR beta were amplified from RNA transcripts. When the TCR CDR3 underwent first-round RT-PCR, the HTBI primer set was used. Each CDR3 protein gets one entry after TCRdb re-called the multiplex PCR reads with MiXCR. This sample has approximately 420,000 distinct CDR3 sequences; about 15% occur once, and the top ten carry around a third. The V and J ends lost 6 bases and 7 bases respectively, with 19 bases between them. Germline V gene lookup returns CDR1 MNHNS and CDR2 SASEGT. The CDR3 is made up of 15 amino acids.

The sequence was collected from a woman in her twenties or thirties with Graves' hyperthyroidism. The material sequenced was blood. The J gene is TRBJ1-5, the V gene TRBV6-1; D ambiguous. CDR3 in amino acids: CASRPEAVGSQPQHF. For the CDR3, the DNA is TGTGCCAGCAGACCGGAGGCGGTGGGTAGCCAGCCCCAGCATTTT.